This T cell receptor (beta chain) was captured by sequencing in a study of blood T cell repertoires in COVID-19. At the level of the study: Collection of acute and convalescent COVID-19 samples took place in the United States, Italy and Spain. T cells, B-cell-depleted T cells, or PBMCs supplied cDNA or gDNA.

Trimming took 4 bases from V and 7 from J; bases not matched to a gene: 5. Germline V gene lookup returns CDR1 SGHRS and CDR2 YFSETQ. The CDR3 loop spans 14 amino acids. This clone was observed once. Source study methods: Amplification with reference gene primers provided the estimates of nucleated cell counts. Here immunoSEQ multiplex PCR was the method, and the copy in TCRdb shows in-frame clones only, minus some. D and trimming come from the DNA, and the V and J calls and clone size come from that table. In the table there are 130,000 to 150,000 clones, around 90% of which are singletons. Sequences were obtained from peripheral blood. The clonotype was recovered from a woman in her 50s with acute or convalescent COVID-19. This chain joins TRBV5-1 and TRBJ1-4; 9 nucleotides match TRBD1. In nucleotides, the CDR3 is TGCGCCAGCAGCCAACAGGGGGCGGGTGAAAAACTGTTTTTT. Residues: CASSQQGAGEKLFF.